A selection of T cell receptor beta chains follows, all from one sample in a study of blood T cell repertoires in COVID-19. Only in-frame clones appear in the TCRdb table, and some are missing; sequencing was by immunoSEQ multiplex PCR. The top ten hold about 8.1% of the sample, which has some 87,000 clones, roughly 80% seen once. The source material was peripheral blood. The receptors stem from a middle-aged man who had recovered from COVID-19. CDR3s include the opening cysteine and the closing phenylalanine or tryptophan. A D gene is named only where the DNA matches it firmly. For some rows the clone size is stated as once, few or many, or as a class when expanded; others skip it.

V	D	size	J	CDR3	DNA
TRBV5-3	-	-	TRBJ2-2	CARSVKAEDTGELFF	TGTGCCAGAAGCGTCAAGGCGGAGGACACCGGGGAGCTGTTTTTT
TRBV3-1/TRBV3-2	TRBD1	-	TRBJ1-4	CASSHRGQGREKLFF	TGTGCCAGCAGCCATAGAGGACAGGGACGGGAAAAACTGTTTTTT
TRBV30	-	-	TRBJ2-1	CASFREKTYNEQFF	TGTGCCTCATTCCGGGAGAAAACCTACAATGAGCAGTTCTTC
TRBV27	-	-	TRBJ1-1	CAILGVFGTEAFF	TGTGCCATCCTCGGGGTGTTTGGCACTGAAGCTTTCTTT
TRBV27	-	-	TRBJ2-3	CASSLGPAGTDTQYF	TGTGCCAGCAGTTTAGGGCCAGCGGGCACAGATACGCAGTATTTT
TRBV7-2	-	-	TRBJ1-4	CASSLGRAGRRFF	TGTGCCAGCAGCTTAGGAAGGGCAGGGCGGAGATTTTTT
TRBV5-1	TRBD2	-	TRBJ2-7	CASSLASGSGYEQYF	TGCGCCAGCAGCTTGGCTAGCGGGAGTGGGTACGAGCAGTACTTC
TRBV10-1	-	-	TRBJ1-1	CASSVWRDTEAFF	TGCGCCAGCAGTGTGTGGAGGGACACTGAAGCTTTCTTT
TRBV5-6	TRBD1	-	TRBJ1-3	CASRPRGQQKGNTIYF	TGTGCCAGCAGACCACGGGGACAGCAGAAAGGAAACACCATATATTTT
TRBV18	TRBD1	-	TRBJ2-1	CASSPGTGGYNEQFF	TGTGCCAGCAGCCCCGGGACAGGGGGCTACAATGAGCAGTTCTTC
TRBV5-8	-	-	TRBJ2-7	CASSLGFSYEQYF	TGTGCCAGCAGCTTGGGTTTTTCGTACGAGCAGTACTTC
TRBV10-3	TRBD2	once	TRBJ2-2	CAISETLAGDTGELFF	TGTGCCATCAGTGAGACCCTCGCGGGAGACACCGGGGAGCTGTTTTTT
TRBV6-4	TRBD2	-	TRBJ2-2	CASSDSAGGPGELFF	TGTGCCAGCAGTGACTCAGCGGGGGGGCCCGGGGAGCTGTTTTTT
TRBV7-2	TRBD2	-	TRBJ2-1	CASSLRMSGDLNEQFF	TGTGCCAGCAGCTTAAGGATGAGCGGGGATTTGAATGAGCAGTTCTTC
TRBV29-1	TRBD1	-	TRBJ2-4	CSVEETGNIQYF	TGCAGCGTTGAAGAGACAGGGAACATTCAGTACTTC
TRBV19	TRBD1	-	TRBJ1-6	CASSSTWTGNSPLHF	TGTGCCAGTAGTTCAACCTGGACAGGGAATTCACCCCTCCACTTT
TRBV4-2	-	-	TRBJ1-3	CASSQPGLRSGNTIYF	TGTGCCAGCAGCCAACCGGGACTCCGCTCTGGAAACACCATATATTTT
TRBV24-1	TRBD2	-	TRBJ2-1	CATSDRPGLAGIYNEQFF	TGTGCCACCAGTGACCGCCCGGGACTAGCGGGAATTTACAATGAGCAGTTCTTC
TRBV5-1	-	-	TRBJ1-4	CASSLVGRTTNEKLFF	TGCGCCAGCAGCTTGGTAGGGAGAACAACTAATGAAAAACTGTTTTTT
TRBV24-1	-	once	TRBJ2-1	CATSDATGQGNNEQFF	TGTGCCACCAGTGACGCCACGGGGCAGGGGAACAATGAGCAGTTCTTC
TRBV5-5	-	-	TRBJ1-4	CASSLRGRGEKLFF	TGTGCCAGCAGCTTGCGGGGGAGAGGTGAAAAACTGTTTTTT
TRBV6-2/TRBV6-3	-	-	TRBJ2-5	CASSYGSFNQETQYF	TGTGCCAGCAGTTACGGCTCCTTCAATCAAGAGACCCAGTACTTC
TRBV18	-	once	TRBJ2-7	CASSPPGGLSNSYEQYF	TGTGCCAGCTCACCACCGGGGGGGCTCTCAAATTCCTACGAGCAGTACTTC
TRBV3-1/TRBV3-2	-	-	TRBJ2-5	CASSPGETQYF	TGTGCCAGCAGCCCCGGGGAGACCCAGTACTTC
TRBV3-1/TRBV3-2	-	-	TRBJ2-7	CASSQGRWEKVPEQYF	TGTGCCAGCAGCCAAGGACGCTGGGAGAAGGTACCCGAGCAGTACTTC
TRBV5-6	TRBD2	few	TRBJ2-3	CASSFFSGGNTQYF	TGTGCCAGCAGCTTCTTTTCGGGGGGAAATACGCAGTATTTT
TRBV27	TRBD2	-	TRBJ2-1	CASSLAIAGGPGYNEQFF	TGTGCCAGCAGTTTAGCCATAGCGGGGGGGCCTGGCTACAATGAGCAGTTCTTC
TRBV6-5	-	once	TRBJ1-4	CASTLNPQGGEKLFF	TGTGCCAGCACTCTTAACCCGCAGGGAGGTGAAAAACTGTTTTTT
TRBV19	TRBD1	-	TRBJ2-2	CASNHDRGSGELFF	TGTGCCAGTAACCACGACAGGGGGTCAGGGGAGCTGTTTTTT
TRBV19	TRBD2	few	TRBJ2-7	CASSMGAGGSYEQYF	TGTGCCAGTAGTATGGGGGCGGGAGGGAGCTACGAGCAGTACTTC